The source of this TCR beta chain is a study of cytomegalovirus exposure and HLA in healthy donors. Study summary: There were 350 to 450 genotyped donors. Of these, roughly 80% fell in the genetic ancestry cluster associated with self-reported Caucasian donors. Findings and caveats of the study: With later analysis, a missense DCLRE1C variant became linked to TCR beta V- and J-gene trimming. Most TCRs appeared rarely, but some public TCRs recurred in many donors.

Both 60 Vbeta primers and 13 Jbeta primers went into the PCR. The method was immunoSEQ multiplex PCR; TCRdb's version includes in-frame clones alone and lacks a portion of them. The sample contains 150,000 to 200,000 clones, 80% of which appear only once. There are a few counts of this clone. Its specificity is unknown. Other DNA sequences in the sample encode the same CDR3. The CDR3 sequence is 13 residues long. The germline gives CDR1 SGHRS, CDR2 YFSETQ. V dropped 2 bases and J dropped 4 bases, with 10 bases sitting between them. This receptor was obtained from a girl under 18 in good health and CMV-seropositive. This chain uses TRBV5-1 with TRBJ2-7; tentative D call: TRBD2 (5 bases). Sequenced sample: PBMCs. CDR3 DNA sequence: TGCGCCAGCAGCTTCGGAGGTGGGTACGAGCAGTACTTC. As protein: CASSFGGGYEQYF.